The 10 T cell receptor beta chains below all came from one sample that was sequenced in a study of blood T cell repertoires in COVID-19. Only in-frame clones appear in the TCRdb table, and some are missing; sequencing was by immunoSEQ multiplex PCR. The table records 90,000 to 120,000 clones, approximately 70% of them present only once. The sequencing sample was made of peripheral blood. The receptors come from a woman in her forties with acute or convalescent COVID-19.

This clone was detected only once. The rearrangement links TRBV30 to TRBJ1-4; no definite D call. The CDR3 has 14 amino acids. V lost 4 bases, J lost 2 bases, and 11 bases lay in between. Germline CDR1 is GTSNPN and CDR2 is SVGIG (reference sequence). DNA for the CDR3: TGTGCCTGGACCCCGGGGAGGACTAATGAAAAACTGTTTTTT. Translating gives CAWTPGRTNEKLFF.

This clone was picked up one time. V usage is TRBV10-2 and J usage is TRBJ2-5; 7 nucleotides agree with TRBD2. Germline V CDR1 and CDR2: WSHSY, SAAADI. The CDR3 runs to 15 residues. V shed 0 bases, J shed 7 bases, and the junction held 8 bases outside the gene matches. The CDR3 DNA reads as TGCGCCAGCAGTGAGTCGAGAGCGGGGCCACTGACCCAGTACTTC. Its protein is CASSESRAGPLTQYF.

V usage is TRBV9 and J usage is TRBJ2-3; D not resolved. The germline CDR1 and CDR2 sequences are SGDLS and YYNGEE. V shed 0 bases and J shed 3 bases, with 5 bases lying between them. The CDR3 extends over 13 amino acids. CDR3 amino acids: CASSVALTDTQYF. CDR3 DNA: TGTGCCAGCAGCGTAGCTCTGACAGATACGCAGTATTTT.

The V and J genes are TRBV4-2 and TRBJ1-6, with a tentative D call TRBD1 (5 bases). With 1 base removed from V and 5 bases from J, the gap between germline ends came to 6 bases. CDR1 is LGHNA and CDR2 is YNFKEQ in the germline V gene. The CDR3 covers 14 residues. CDR3 bases: TGTGCCAGCAGCCAAGGACAGAATAATTCACCCCTCCACTTT. Translation gives CASSQGQNNSPLHF.

This chain joins TRBV7-2 and TRBJ2-3; tentative D call: TRBD1 (6 bases). CDR1 is SGHTA, CDR2 FQGNSA, per germline. The CDR3 runs 15 residues. V lost 1 base and J 2 bases, leaving 10 bases between the germline ends. As DNA, the CDR3 is TGTGCCAGCAGCTTAGTAGAGGGGGTCACAGATACGCAGTATTTT. This gives the protein CASSLVEGVTDTQYF.

The genes are TRBV7-9 and TRBJ2-2; 8 bases line up with TRBD1. The CDR3 runs to 14 residues. Germline loops: CDR1 SEHNR, CDR2 FQNEAQ (reference sequence). The V gene end was trimmed by 5 bases and the J gene end by 6 bases; junction bases not matched to a gene: 5. CDR3 protein: CASSILQGAGELFF. The DNA of the CDR3 is TGTGCCAGCAGCATACTACAGGGGGCCGGGGAGCTGTTTTTT.

V usage is TRBV3-1 (or the pseudogene TRBV3-2) and J usage is TRBJ2-2, with 10 bases identical to TRBD2. Per germline, CDR1 LGHDT and CDR2 YNNKEL (reference sequence). The CDR3 contains 16 residues. Unmatched junction bases numbered 2, after V lost 1 base and J lost 3 bases. The CDR3 coding sequence is TGTGCCAGCAGCCAAGGGCTAGCGGGGGACACCGGGGAGCTGTTTTTT. Translation gives CASSQGLAGDTGELFF.

As to this clone: Other DNA sequences in the sample encode the same CDR3. The chain employs TRBV15 and TRBJ2-5; 8 positions match TRBD1. The V segment lost 0 bases and the J segment 5 bases; nucleotides outside the gene matches: 2. The CDR3 sequence is 14 residues long. Germline CDR1 LNHNV, CDR2 YYDKDF (reference sequence). The CDR3 loop is CATSRDRQGETQYF. CDR3 DNA sequence: TGTGCCACCAGCAGAGATAGACAGGGGGAGACCCAGTACTTC.

This chain connects TRBV6-6 to TRBJ2-7; no clear D. The ends were cut back, 5 bases at V and 6 bases at J, with 14 bases in the middle. This CDR3 region has 13 residues. Germline V lookup: CDR1 MNHNY, CDR2 SVGAGI (reference sequence). CDR3 amino acids: CASSTTPSGEQYF. DNA for the CDR3: TGTGCCAGCAGTACCACACCTAGTGGCGAGCAGTACTTC.

The V gene is TRBV6-5, the J gene TRBJ2-7; 7 nucleotides match TRBD1. Germline CDR1 is MNHEY and CDR2 is SVGAGI. This CDR3 region has 16 residues. The V segment lost 2 bases and the J segment 0 bases; nucleotides outside the gene matches: 7. The chain's CDR3 is CASSYRPGTASYEQYF. The CDR3 DNA reads TGTGCCAGCAGTTACCGGCCCGGGACAGCCTCCTACGAGCAGTACTTC.